This T cell receptor (beta chain) was retrieved from a study of blood T cell repertoires in COVID-19. Repertoires were generated with immunoSEQ multiplex PCR, while TCRdb's copy carries only in-frame clones and drops some. This sample has some 51,000 clones, with roughly 90% found just once. V lost 3 bases, J lost 4 bases, and 10 bases lay in between. The CDR3 is 14 residues long. Germline lookup yields CDR1 LNHDA and CDR2 SQIVND (reference sequence). The chain is built from TRBV19 and TRBJ1-5; TRBD1 might be the D (5 bases). The sequencing input was peripheral blood. This clonotype was sampled from a man aged 45-65 years with acute or convalescent COVID-19. The CDR3 nucleotides read TGTGCCAGTAGTATTCAGGGTATAAATCAGCCCCAGCATTTT. This sequence encodes CASSIQGINQPQHF.